A single sample is the source of the 4 T cell receptor beta chains below, sequenced in a study of cytomegalovirus exposure and HLA in healthy donors. A multiplex PCR was run with 60 Vbeta primers and 13 Jbeta primers. Sequenced by immunoSEQ multiplex PCR; TCRdb stores in-frame clones only, minus some. The sample lists roughly 100,000 clones, more than 70% seen once, with 9.6% in the top ten. The sequenced material came from PBMCs. Receptors were obtained from a male donor in good health and CMV-seropositive.

The chain recombines TRBV5-1 with TRBJ2-7; perhaps TRBD2 as D (5 bases). Germline V gene data show CDR1 as SGHRS and CDR2 as YFSETQ. CDR3 length: 15 amino acids. V lost 0 bases to trimming and J lost 4 bases, with 14 bases between them. The CDR3 loop is CASSLESGLRYEQYF. The CDR3, as DNA: TGCGCCAGCAGCTTGGAATCGGGGTTAAGGTACGAGCAGTACTTC.

The genes are TRBV7-9 and TRBJ1-3, with D unclear. Germline V gene data show CDR1 as SEHNR and CDR2 as FQNEAQ (reference sequence). The CDR3 has 15 residues. Trimming cost V 1 base and J 0 bases, with 7 bases left between them. The CDR3 loop is CASSLEPVSGNTIYF. CDR3 DNA sequence: TGTGCCAGCAGCTTAGAGCCGGTCTCTGGAAACACCATATATTTT.

The rearrangement links TRBV5-1 to TRBJ2-5, with D possibly matching TRBD2 (6 bases). V lost 0 bases to trimming and J lost 3 bases, with 9 bases between them. CDR1 and CDR2 (germline): SGHRS, YFSETQ. The CDR3 has 14 residues. The CDR3 DNA reads as TGCGCCAGCAGCTTGGAATGGGGGGAAGAGACCCAGTACTTC. Amino acid sequence: CASSLEWGEETQYF.

The chain couples TRBV4-2 to TRBJ2-1, with D possibly matching TRBD2 (6 bases). CDR3 length: 12 amino acids. The germline V and J ends were trimmed by 6 bases and 5 bases, with 8 bases remaining between them. CDR1 LGHNA and CDR2 YNFKEQ come from the germline V gene. In DNA, the CDR3 is TGTGCCAGCAGGGACTACCACAATGAGCAGTTCTTC. Translating it yields CASRDYHNEQFF.